This T cell receptor (beta chain) was sequenced in a study of OX40 agonist ivuxolimab in advanced cancers. In terms of the full investigation: Ivuxolimab was an agonistic, fully human IgG2 monoclonal antibody directed against OX40 (CD134), a costimulatory receptor. Intravenous ivuxolimab was administered to patients every 2 weeks at six dose levels: 0.01, 0.1, 0.3, 1.5, 3 and 10 mg/kg. Of the roughly 52 dose-escalation patients, hepatocellular carcinoma was present in about 20, melanoma in some 15, renal cell carcinoma in 9 and head and neck cancer in 9. In the dose-escalation cohort, 70% to 90% of patients were male, and the mean age was roughly 60 years with a range of roughly 23 to 79. Prior anti-PD-1, anti-PD-L1 or anti-CTLA-4 therapy was permitted, and checkpoint inhibitors had been received by less than 45% of dose-escalation patients. Partial responses occurred in three dose-escalation patients: two with cutaneous melanoma and one with hepatocellular carcinoma. The point of sequencing TCRbeta in the periphery was to test whether ivuxolimab changed TCR sequence diversity and drove clonal T-cell expansion. The paper covers the monotherapy dose-escalation part of the phase I ivuxolimab trial, which included N ≈ 57 patients. Study-level results and caveats: Partial responders in the 0.1-3.0 mg/kg groups had among the lowest normalized peripheral clonal expansion, especially among CD8+ T cells. Low levels of normalized T-cell clonal expansion were also shown by some nonresponding patients. Which antigens the clonally expanded peripheral T cells were specific for was not determined. At doses from 0.1 to 3.0 mg/kg, clonal expansion was seen in both CD4+ and CD8+ blood T cells between baseline and week 6. After ivuxolimab, more expanded clones were found on average in CD8+ T cells than in CD4+ T cells.

To sequence the TCRbeta CDR3 region, genomic DNA was isolated from the sorted cells. TCRbeta CDR3 regions were sequenced using the immunoSEQ Assay. TCRdb re-hosts the immuneACCESS table, in-frame sequences only. Its copies lack some clones; in the studies checked, an unresolved V gene accounts for under half of them, and the cause for the rest is not known. The sample table holds under 85,000 clones, of which around 88% were seen once. In total, the top ten clones hold around 0.56% of the sample. Patients with a history of autoimmune disease or receiving systemic immunosuppression were excluded from the trial. Peripheral blood for TCR sequencing was drawn from every dose cohort at baseline, at cycle 4 day 1 and at cycle 7 day 1. Samples were obtained from an open-label, multicenter, first-in-human phase I dose-escalation trial of ivuxolimab. The trial enrolled adults with locally advanced or metastatic head and neck squamous cell, hepatocellular, melanoma or renal cell carcinoma. Before TCR sequencing, CD4+ T cells and CD8+ T cells were sorted from peripheral blood as separate populations.

For this clone: Which antigen it targets is not known. Base-call qualities are not available, and no considerably larger clone is one nucleotide away.

Material: CD4+ or CD8+ T cells sorted from blood, obtained in a trial of the OX40 agonist ivuxolimab. The TCR originated in an adult with an advanced solid tumor such as melanoma, head and neck, liver or kidney cancer.

In nucleotide form, the sequence is TGTGCCAGCAGTGAACACCTACAACGCGGGGGAGCTTTCTTT. This encodes CASSEHLQRGGAFF. Rearrangement joined TRBV6-1 to TRBJ1-1; the D gene is possibly TRBD1, with 5 bases matching. There are 14 amino acids in the CDR3, from cysteine to phenylalanine inclusive. The retained sequence is limited to the CDR3, 42 bases, with the frame set at the first base. Via the germline V gene, CDR1 is MNHNS and CDR2 SASEGT. Trimming takes 2 bases from V and 10 bases from J, and the germline ends sit 17 bases apart.